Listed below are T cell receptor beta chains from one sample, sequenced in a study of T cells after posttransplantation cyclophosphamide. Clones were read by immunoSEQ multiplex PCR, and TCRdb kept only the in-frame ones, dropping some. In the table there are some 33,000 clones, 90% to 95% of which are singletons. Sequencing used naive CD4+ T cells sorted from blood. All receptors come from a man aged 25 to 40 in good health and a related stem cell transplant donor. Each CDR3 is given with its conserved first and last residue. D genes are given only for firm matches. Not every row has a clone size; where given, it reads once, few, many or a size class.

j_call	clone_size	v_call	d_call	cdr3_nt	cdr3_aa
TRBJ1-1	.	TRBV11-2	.	TGTGCCAGCAGCTTCGCATGGGGCCGTATGAACACTGAAGCTTTCTTT	CASSFAWGRMNTEAFF
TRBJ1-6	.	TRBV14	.	TGTGCCAGCAGCCAAGAGGGCTTTGGACCCCTCCACTTT	CASSQEGFGPLHF
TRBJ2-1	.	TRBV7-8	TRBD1	TGTGCCAGCAGCTTACCGGGGACAGTCTCCTACAATGAGCAGTTCTTC	CASSLPGTVSYNEQFF
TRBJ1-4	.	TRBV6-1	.	TGTGCCAGCAGTGAACTTCAGAACCCTAATGAAAAACTGTTTTTT	CASSELQNPNEKLFF
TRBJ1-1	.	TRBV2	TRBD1	TGTGCCACCACCGGGACAGGGGTGCAAGCTGAAGCTTTCTTT	CATTGTGVQAEAFF
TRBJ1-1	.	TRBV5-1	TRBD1	TGCGCCAGCAGCTTAAGGACAGGGCAGAACACTGAAGCTTTCTTT	CASSLRTGQNTEAFF
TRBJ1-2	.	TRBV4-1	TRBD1	TGCGCCAGCAGCCAAGAGGGGACAGGGAAGGGTGGTGGCTACACCTTC	CASSQEGTGKGGGYTF
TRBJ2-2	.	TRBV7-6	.	TGTGCCAGCAGCTTAATCACAGGCGGCACCGGGGAGCTGTTTTTT	CASSLITGGTGELFF
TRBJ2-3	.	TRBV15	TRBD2	TGTGCCACCAGCAGGGGTACGCTAGCGGGGGGCACAGATACGCAGTATTTT	CATSRGTLAGGTDTQYF
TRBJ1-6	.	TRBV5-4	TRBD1	TGTGCCAGCAGCCTGGGGACAGGGGGCGTCAATTCACCCCTCCACTTT	CASSLGTGGVNSPLHF
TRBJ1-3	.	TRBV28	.	TGTGCCAGCAGTGTGGGACTCGATTTTGGAAACACCATATATTTT	CASSVGLDFGNTIYF
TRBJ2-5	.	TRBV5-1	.	TGCGCCAGCAGCGCGGCGGGAGAGACCCAGTACTTC	CASSAAGETQYF
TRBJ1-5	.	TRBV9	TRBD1	TGTGCCAGCAGCAGAGGACAGGGTAGCAATCAGCCCCAGCATTTT	CASSRGQGSNQPQHF
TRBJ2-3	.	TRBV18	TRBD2	TGTGCCAGCTCACCAGGACTAGCGGGGGGGCGTATGAGCACAGATACGCAGTATTTT	CASSPGLAGGRMSTDTQYF
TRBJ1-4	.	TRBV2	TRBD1	TGTGCCAGCAGTTCCTTAACAGGGGGTGACCATGAAAAACTGTTTTTT	CASSSLTGGDHEKLFF
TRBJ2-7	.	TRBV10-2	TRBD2	TGCGCCAGCAGTTCGGTAGCGGGGGTGACCTACGAGCAGTACTTC	CASSSVAGVTYEQYF
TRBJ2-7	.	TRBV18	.	TGTGCCAGCTCACGACAACCAACTTACGAGCAGTACTTC	CASSRQPTYEQYF
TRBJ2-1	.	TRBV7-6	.	TGTGCCAGCAGCTCAATCCAGGGTATGTCCCCGAGCTCCTACAATGAGCAGTTCTTC	CASSSIQGMSPSSYNEQFF
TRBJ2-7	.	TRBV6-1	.	TGTGCCTCACAGAGGGGGAGCTCCTACGAGCAGTACTTC	CASQRGSSYEQYF
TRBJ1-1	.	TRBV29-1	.	TGCAGCGTTGAAGTTACCCGGGAGCTTGAAGCTTTCTTT	CSVEVTRELEAFF
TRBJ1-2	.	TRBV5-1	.	TGCGCCAGCAGCTTGGAACAGGGCTATGGCTACACCTTC	CASSLEQGYGYTF
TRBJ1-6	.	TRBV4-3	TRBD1	TGCGCCAGCAGCCTACAGGGGGCAAATTCACCCCTCCACTTT	CASSLQGANSPLHF
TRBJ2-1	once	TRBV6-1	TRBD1	TGTGCCAGCAGTGCCCGGACAGGGGTTTACAATGAGCAGTTCTTC	CASSARTGVYNEQFF
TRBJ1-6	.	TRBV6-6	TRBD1	TGTGCCGGGAGACAGGGTCCTCATTCACCCCTCCACTTT	CAGRQGPHSPLHF
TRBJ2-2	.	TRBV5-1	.	TGCGCCAGCAACCTGGAGGGTTCCGGGGAGCTGTTTTTT	CASNLEGSGELFF
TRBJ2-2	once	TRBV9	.	TGTGCCAGTAGTGCACGGACAGCCACCGGGGAGCTGTTTTTT	CASSARTATGELFF
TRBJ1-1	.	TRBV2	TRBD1	TGTGCCAGCAGTGAGGGACAGCCATTGAACACTGAAGCTTTCTTT	CASSEGQPLNTEAFF
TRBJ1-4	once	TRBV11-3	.	TGTGCCAGCAGCTCTTTAGCCAGGGTGAATGAAAAACTGTTTTTT	CASSSLARVNEKLFF
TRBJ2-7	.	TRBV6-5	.	TGTGCCAGCAGTTACTCGATGGCCGGAGGGTCTGGGGAGCAGTACTTC	CASSYSMAGGSGEQYF
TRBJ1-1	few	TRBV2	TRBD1	TGTGCCAGCACCCATGACAGGGCGAACACTGAAGCTTTCTTT	CASTHDRANTEAFF
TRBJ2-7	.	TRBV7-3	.	TGTGCCAGCAGCCTAAGGGGACTTCGAAACTACGAGCAGTACTTC	CASSLRGLRNYEQYF
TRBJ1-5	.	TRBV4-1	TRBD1	TGCGCCAGCAGCCCCGCAATCAGACAGGGGGCGTTGAGACAGCCCCAGCATTTT	CASSPAIRQGALRQPQHF
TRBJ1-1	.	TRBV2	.	TGTGCCAGCACCCCGGAGAGGAACACTGAAGCTTTCTTT	CASTPERNTEAFF
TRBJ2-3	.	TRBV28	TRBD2	TGTGCCAGCAGTTTAGGGCAGGCTCTGGGAGGGGCGACAGATACGCAGTATTTT	CASSLGQALGGATDTQYF
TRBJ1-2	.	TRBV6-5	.	TGTGCCAGCAGTTCCCCTCGGACAGCACATGGCTACACCTTC	CASSSPRTAHGYTF
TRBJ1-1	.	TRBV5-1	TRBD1	TGCGCCAGCAGCGGGGGGACAGTGACTGAAGCTTTCTTT	CASSGGTVTEAFF
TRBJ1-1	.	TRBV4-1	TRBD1	TGCGCCAGCAGCCTAGCTCAAACACCGGGACAGCCGAACACTGAAGCTTTCTTT	CASSLAQTPGQPNTEAFF
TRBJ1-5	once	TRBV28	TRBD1	TGTGCCAGCAGCACCCCGGACAGGGAAAATCAGCCCCAGCATTTT	CASSTPDRENQPQHF
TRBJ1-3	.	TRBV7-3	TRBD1	TGTGCCAGCAGCTCCAAACCAACAGGGGAAGCCGGAAACACCATATATTTT	CASSSKPTGEAGNTIYF
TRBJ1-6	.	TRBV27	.	TGTGCCAGCAGGGGAGGAAATAATTCACCCCTCCACTTT	CASRGGNNSPLHF
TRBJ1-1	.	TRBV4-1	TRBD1	TGCGCCAGCAGCCAAGACAGGGGGCGTGAAGCTTTCTTT	CASSQDRGREAFF
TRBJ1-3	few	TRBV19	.	TGTGCCAGTAAGCAGCAGGGCGGCTCTGGAAACACCATATATTTT	CASKQQGGSGNTIYF
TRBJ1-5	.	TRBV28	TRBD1	TGTGCCAGCAGTTCTGGGACAGACCATCAGCCCCAGCATTTT	CASSSGTDHQPQHF
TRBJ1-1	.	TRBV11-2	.	TGTGCCAGCAGCATTAGTAGGGGGACTGAAGCTTTCTTT	CASSISRGTEAFF
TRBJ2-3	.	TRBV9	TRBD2	TGTGCCAGCAGCGTAGGTTTGGGACTAGCGGGGGGGTTAGCGGAAGATACGCAGTATTTT	CASSVGLGLAGGLAEDTQYF
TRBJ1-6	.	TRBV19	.	TGTGCCAGTAGTATAAAGGAGAGCTCCTATAATTCACCCCTCCACTTT	CASSIKESSYNSPLHF
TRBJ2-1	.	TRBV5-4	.	TGTGCCAGCAGCTTGGTGGGGGCCTGGGATGAGCAGTTCTTC	CASSLVGAWDEQFF
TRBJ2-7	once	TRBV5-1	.	TGCGCCAGCAGCATGACATCCTACGAGCAGTACTTC	CASSMTSYEQYF
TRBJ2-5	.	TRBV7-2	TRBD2	TGTGCCAGCAGCTTAAGGGTAGCGGGATTTCAAGAGACCCAGTACTTC	CASSLRVAGFQETQYF
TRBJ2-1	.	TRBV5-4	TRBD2	TGTGCCAGCAGCTTGGCGGGGGGGGCAAACAATGAGCAGTTCTTC	CASSLAGGANNEQFF
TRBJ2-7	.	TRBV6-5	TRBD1	TGTGCCAGCAGTAGACAGGGCTACGAGCAGTACTTC	CASSRQGYEQYF
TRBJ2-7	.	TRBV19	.	TGTGCCAGTAGTCCGACGGCTAGCTACGAGCAGTACTTC	CASSPTASYEQYF
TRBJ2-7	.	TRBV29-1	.	TGCAGCGCCGCTAGGCAGGGTCCCAACGAGCAGTACTTC	CSAARQGPNEQYF
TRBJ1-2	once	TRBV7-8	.	TGTGCCAGCAGCCCCCGAAACGGAGGGAGGTATGGCTACACCTTC	CASSPRNGGRYGYTF
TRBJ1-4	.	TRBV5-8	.	TGTGCCAGCAGCACTACAGGGCTCAGCGAAAAACTGTTTTTT	CASSTTGLSEKLFF
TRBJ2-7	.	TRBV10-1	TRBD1	TGCGCCAGCAGTGACGGGGACAGAACCTACGAGCAGTACTTC	CASSDGDRTYEQYF
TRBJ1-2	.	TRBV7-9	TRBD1	TGTGCCAGCAGCCATCGGGACAGGGCCTATGGCTACACCTTC	CASSHRDRAYGYTF